The entry that follows covers one T cell receptor beta chain sequence. The CDR3 runs to 13 residues. V lost 6 bases and J lost 5, with 13 bases in between. Germline V gene data show CDR1 as MNHEY and CDR2 as SMNVEV (reference sequence). The sample belongs to a study of technical replicates of blood from four donors. The method was immunoSEQ multiplex PCR; TCRdb's version includes in-frame clones alone and lacks a portion of them. The sample lists tens of thousands of clones; roughly 95% were seen once. The sequence derives from a human donor in good health. The sample taken for sequencing was T cells isolated from PBMCs. V is TRBV27 and J is TRBJ1-1; D might be TRBD1 (6 bases). For the CDR3, the DNA is TGTGCCAGCAGCTCATCCACAGGGACTGAAGCTTTCTTT. Encoded protein: CASSSSTGTEAFF.